These 29 T cell receptor beta chains came from one sample sequenced in a study of T cell repertoires in cytomegalovirus infection. MiXCR was run by TCRdb on the reads, yielding one entry per CDR3 protein. The sample has about 110,000 distinct CDR3 sequences; roughly a tenth are singletons. No antigen has been identified for these receptors. Sequencing input: PBMCs, sequenced either directly or after in vitro stimulation (not recorded which). The receptors stem from a human donor in good health (CMV status not recorded). Some clones in this sample may be carry-over from other donors' samples.

This clonotype occurred many times. The chain recombines TRBV5-1 with TRBJ2-7; D unclear. This CDR3 has 14 amino acids. With 3 bases removed from V and 0 bases from J, the gap between germline ends came to 10 bases. Germline CDR1 reads SGHRS; CDR2 reads YFSETQ. The CDR3 DNA reads TGCGCCAGCAGCTACCTCGGGCGCTCCTACGAGCAGTACTTC. Protein sequence: CASSYLGRSYEQYF.

This clonotype turned up a few times. The chain is built from TRBV6-6 and TRBJ2-5, with 10 nucleotides matching TRBD2. Germline trimming cut 11 bases from V and 7 bases from J; bases unmatched to any gene: 16. Per the germline V gene, CDR1 is MNHNY and CDR2 is SVGAGI (reference sequence). This CDR3 spans 15 amino acids. In nucleotides, the CDR3 is TGTGCCGACGGACAGGGACTAGCGCCGAGAGGGACCCAGTACTTC. Translating gives CADGQGLAPRGTQYF.

To note about this clonotype: A much larger clone is a single base away; this may be a read error. V usage is TRBV4-1 and J usage is TRBJ2-7; 7 bases map to TRBD1. The CDR3 sequence is 16 residues long. Per germline, CDR1 MGHRA and CDR2 YSYEKL. The trim removed 3 bases at V and 2 bases at J, leaving 10 bases unmatched. CDR3 nucleotides: TGCGCCAGCAGCCAGGCCCCGGGACAGAGCGCCTACGAGCAGTACTTC. Its translation is CASSQAPGQSAYEQYF.

The V gene is TRBV20-1, the J gene TRBJ2-7, with TRBD2 as a possible D gene (5 bases). There are 13 residues in the CDR3. With 7 bases removed from V and 0 bases from J, the gap between germline ends came to 13 bases. Germline V gene data show CDR1 as DFQATT and CDR2 as SNEGSKA (reference sequence). CDR3: CSGRLPSSYEQYF. CDR3 nucleotides: TGCAGTGGGAGGCTGCCCTCCTCCTACGAGCAGTACTTC.

This clonotype appeared many times. This chain connects TRBV7-2 to TRBJ2-2; D perhaps matches TRBD2 (5 bases). The CDR3 is 16 amino acids. Trimming cost V 6 bases and J 2 bases, with 16 bases left between them. Per the germline V gene, CDR1 is SGHTA and CDR2 is FQGNSA. The CDR3 coding sequence is TGTGCCAGCAGATACTACTCGGGATCAAACACCGGGGAGCTGTTTTTT. Protein sequence: CASRYYSGSNTGELFF. Supplemented by reference TRBV7-2 and TRBJ2-2, the full variable domain reads GAGVSQSPSNKVTEKGKDVELRCDPISGHTALYWYRQSLGQGLEFLIYFQGNSAPDKSGLPSDRFSAERTGGSVSTLTIQRTQQEDSAVYLCASRYYSGSNTGELFFGEGSRLTVL.

This clonotype was recorded a few times. The J gene is TRBJ2-7, the V gene TRBV4-1; the match to TRBD2 covers 14 bases. J lost 3 bases, V lost 2 bases, and 15 bases had no gene match. CDR1 and CDR2 from the germline V gene are MGHRA and YSYEKL. There are 20 residues in the CDR3. CDR3 DNA: TGCGCCAGCAGCCAAAGATACGGTGCCGGGACTAGCGGGAGTATCTACGAGCAGTACTTC. Its protein is CASSQRYGAGTSGSIYEQYF.

This clonotype was picked up a small number of times. V usage is TRBV19 and J usage is TRBJ1-2; a weak D match, TRBD1 (5 bases). V was pared by 7 bases and J by 4 bases, with 22 bases between. There are 16 residues in the CDR3. Germline CDR1 is LNHDA and CDR2 is SQIVND (reference sequence). The CDR3 nucleotides read TGTGCCAGTAACCCATTCGAACGGGGCTCAGTCTATGGCTACACCTTC. Residues: CASNPFERGSVYGYTF.

The CDR3 is CASRTLAGEADTQYF. CDR3 sequence (DNA): TGTGCCAGCAGAACTCTAGCGGGAGAGGCAGATACGCAGTATTTT. V and J are TRBV2 and TRBJ2-3; 10 bases line up with TRBD2. Trimming at V came to 6 bases and at J to 4 bases, leaving 7 bases not matched to a gene. The CDR3 consists of 15 residues. Per the germline V gene, CDR1 is SNHLY and CDR2 is FYNNEI.

This clonotype was detected many times. This CDR3 reads CASSQVIISAGLDYGYTF. DNA for the CDR3: TGCGCCAGCAGCCAAGTGATTATTAGTGCAGGACTTGACTATGGCTACACCTTC. The chain couples TRBV4-1 to TRBJ1-2; D ambiguous. Germline loops: CDR1 MGHRA, CDR2 YSYEKL. The V and J ends lost 1 base and 3 bases respectively, with 21 bases between them. The CDR3 length is 18 residues.

This clonotype was recorded only once. The genes are TRBV20-1 and TRBJ2-1; D is possibly TRBD2 (5 bases). V was shortened by 4 bases and J by 4 bases, with 11 bases between the two germline ends. The germline gives CDR1 DFQATT, CDR2 SNEGSKA (reference sequence). CDR3 length: 13 amino acids. CDR3 sequence reads: CSAMTGMYNEQFF. The CDR3 DNA reads as TGCAGTGCTATGACGGGAATGTACAATGAGCAGTTCTTC.

The chain couples TRBV5-1 to TRBJ1-3; D gene uncertain. Per the germline V gene, CDR1 is SGHRS and CDR2 is YFSETQ. Trimming took 4 bases from V and 8 from J, leaving 16 bases between them. This CDR3 has 14 residues. For the CDR3, the DNA is TGCGCCAGCAGCCCTGTCAGCTCTGGGGACACCATATATTTT. Translation gives CASSPVSSGDTIYF.

This rearrangement joins TRBV20-1 to TRBJ1-5; D remains unclear. Trimming took off 2 bases at V and 6 bases at J, with 11 bases between the two ends. Germline lookup yields CDR1 DFQATT and CDR2 SNEGSKA (reference sequence). CDR3 length equals 13 residues. The CDR3 region has the DNA TGCAGTGCTAGAACCCAGACTGGTCAGCCCCAGCATTTT. Protein sequence: CSARTQTGQPQHF.

This clonotype was recorded many times. This CDR3 reads CASSVSTSNEQFF. The CDR3 DNA reads TGTGCCAGCAGCGTTAGTACTAGCAATGAGCAGTTCTTC. This sequence joins TRBV7-2 and TRBJ2-1; a possible D gene is TRBD2 (5 bases). V lost 5 bases and J 6 bases, leaving 11 bases between the germline ends. CDR1 and CDR2 (germline): SGHTA, FQGNSA. The CDR3 consists of 13 residues.

This clonotype has a count of ten or more. The J gene is TRBJ2-3, the V gene TRBV27, with TRBD2 matching 8 bases. The V gene's germline CDR1 is MNHEY and CDR2 SMNVEV (reference sequence). This CDR3 is 17 amino acids long. J was trimmed by 0 bases and V by 9 bases; bases with no gene match: 14. The CDR3 DNA sequence: TGTGCCAGTGACCAAGCGGGGGCCCCCACTAGCACAGATACGCAGTATTTT. It encodes CASDQAGAPTSTDTQYF.

This clonotype was counted between two and nine times. The chain recombines TRBV11-3 with TRBJ2-5; 10 nucleotides line up with TRBD2. CDR3 length: 13 residues. With V trimmed by 9 bases and J by 5 bases, 6 bases remained unmatched. CDR1 is SGHNT and CDR2 is YENEEA in the germline V gene. Here the CDR3 DNA reads TGTGCCAGTACGGGACTAGCGCGGGAGACCCAGTACTTC. It codes for CASTGLARETQYF. Complete variable domain (other parts from reference TRBV11-3 and TRBJ2-5): EAGVVQSPRYKIIEKKQPVAFWCNPISGHNTLYWYLQNLGQGPELLIRYENEEAVDDSQLPKDRFSAERLKGVDSTLKIQPAELGDSAVYLCASTGLARETQYFGPGTRLLVL.

This chain connects TRBV19 to TRBJ2-3; D remains ambiguous. Germline CDR1 reads LNHDA; CDR2 reads SQIVND (reference sequence). Deletions cut 1 base from V and 2 bases from J, with 7 bases between. The CDR3 consists of 14 residues. The CDR3 sequence: CASSIGQNTDTQYF. The CDR3 DNA follows: TGTGCCAGTAGTATAGGCCAGAACACAGATACGCAGTATTTT.

The table lists this clonotype with many counts. V and J are TRBV6-5 and TRBJ1-2, with no clear D. Germline V lookup: CDR1 MNHEY, CDR2 SVGAGI. The V and J ends lost 0 bases and 8 bases respectively, with 7 bases between them. This CDR3 is 12 amino acids long. The CDR3 reads CASSYSNSGYTF. The CDR3 nucleotides read TGTGCCAGCAGTTACTCGAATAGCGGCTACACCTTC.

This sequence joins TRBV9 and TRBJ2-3; 9 bases line up with TRBD2. Germline values: CDR1 SGDLS, CDR2 YYNGEE. Trimming took 4 bases from V and 4 from J; bases not matched to a gene: 10. CDR3 size: 16 residues. This chain's CDR3 is CASSPRAGGPSDTQYF. For the CDR3, the DNA is TGTGCCAGCAGCCCGCGGGCGGGAGGGCCGTCAGATACGCAGTATTTT.

The chain links TRBV6-2 or TRBV6-3 to TRBJ1-5; 7 bases map to TRBD1. Germline V gene lookup returns CDR1 MNHEY and CDR2 SVGEGT. The CDR3 runs 13 residues. V shed 5 bases, J shed 7 bases, and the junction held 5 bases outside the gene matches. The CDR3 reads CASSQQGGQPQHF. The DNA for the CDR3 is TGTGCCAGCAGTCAGCAGGGGGGACAGCCCCAGCATTTT.

There are many counts of this clonotype. This chain joins TRBV4-1 and TRBJ1-4; D is undetermined. The CDR3 runs 16 residues. Germline V gene data show CDR1 as MGHRA and CDR2 as YSYEKL. Trimming stripped 0 bases from V and 8 bases from J, with 16 bases between. The CDR3 here is CASSQELSTDGEKLFF. The CDR3 nucleotides are TGCGCCAGCAGCCAAGAACTGTCGACCGACGGGGAAAAACTGTTTTTT.

The table lists this clonotype with many counts. This rearrangement joins TRBV7-2 to TRBJ1-3, with D perhaps matching TRBD1 (5 bases). V shed 1 base and J shed 3 bases, with 16 bases lying between them. The length of the CDR3 is 17 residues. Germline V gene sequence: CDR1 SGHTA, CDR2 FQGNSA. The CDR3 reads CASSLGFGRVVGNTIYF. The CDR3, as DNA: TGTGCCAGCAGCTTAGGATTTGGCAGGGTGGTTGGAAACACCATATATTTT.

At least ten counts were recorded for this clonotype. This chain uses TRBV7-6 with TRBJ1-3; possibly TRBD1 for D (5 bases). The CDR3 is 15 residues long. CDR1 is SGHVS and CDR2 is FNYEAQ in the germline V gene. V was clipped by 1 base and J by 3 bases, with 10 bases between them. This CDR3 reads CASSLGPGFGNTIYF. CDR3 sequence (DNA): TGTGCCAGCAGCTTAGGACCAGGGTTTGGAAACACCATATATTTT.

This clonotype appeared a few times. The CDR3 here is CASSRPPGNQETQYF. CDR3 sequence (DNA): TGTGCCAGCAGTCGGCCACCTGGGAATCAAGAGACCCAGTACTTC. The J gene is TRBJ2-5, the V gene TRBV5-4; D call uncertain. Trimming left V 5 bases short and J 2 bases short, with 16 bases between. Germline loops: CDR1 SGHNT, CDR2 YYREEE (reference sequence). The CDR3 loop spans 15 amino acids.

This clonotype was seen at least ten times. This sequence joins TRBV7-8 and TRBJ2-7; D may be TRBD2 (5 bases). Germline V gene sequence: CDR1 SGHVS, CDR2 FQNEAQ. Trimming cost V 1 base and J 3 bases, with 13 bases left between them. This CDR3 is 15 amino acids long. As DNA, the CDR3 is TGTGCCAGCAGCTTAGGGAGCGGTAGCGTCTACGAGCAGTACTTC. It is translated as CASSLGSGSVYEQYF.

This clonotype came up many times. This chain connects TRBV5-4 to TRBJ2-5; 9 bases line up with TRBD1. Trimming at V came to 0 bases and at J to 3 bases, leaving 9 bases not matched to a gene. There are 17 residues in the CDR3. Germline V gene data show CDR1 as SGHNT and CDR2 as YYREEE (reference sequence). The CDR3 spells CASSLGSGQGPEETQYF. The CDR3 DNA sequence: TGTGCCAGCAGCTTGGGGTCAGGACAGGGGCCCGAAGAGACCCAGTACTTC.

This clonotype was seen ten or more times. The V call is TRBV11-2, the J call TRBJ1-2; D perhaps matches TRBD1 (6 bases). CDR3 length: 14 amino acids. V shed 5 bases and J shed 3 bases, with 13 bases lying between them. Germline CDR1 and CDR2: SGHAT and FQNNGV. As DNA, the CDR3 is TGTGCCAGCAGCCCCGACAGGTTCTACTATGGCTACACCTTC. Translated: CASSPDRFYYGYTF.

There are a few counts of this clonotype. The chain recombines TRBV4-1 with TRBJ1-2, with D maybe TRBD1 (6 bases). The CDR3 has 15 amino acids. Trimming shortened V by 3 bases and J by 4 bases, and 15 bases separated the two germline ends. Germline V gene sequence: CDR1 MGHRA, CDR2 YSYEKL. In nucleotides, the CDR3 is TGCGCCAGCAGCCATAGGACAGCCTCCACCTATGGCTACACCTTC. Protein sequence: CASSHRTASTYGYTF.

The V gene is TRBV12-3 or TRBV12-4, the J gene TRBJ2-1, with 9 bases aligning to TRBD2. The CDR3 is made up of 15 amino acids. Germline trimming cut 7 bases from V and 8 bases from J; bases unmatched to any gene: 12. As DNA, the CDR3 is TGTGCCAGCACCGGGCGCCCTAGCGGGGAGGATGAGCAGTTCTTC. The encoded protein is CASTGRPSGEDEQFF.

This clonotype has at least ten counts. The chain is built from TRBV30 and TRBJ2-5; D not certain. From germline, CDR1 is GTSNPN and CDR2 SVGIG (reference sequence). The CDR3 runs to 14 residues. V was shortened by 0 bases and J by 0 bases, with 8 bases between the two germline ends. This CDR3 is CAWSVPAYQETQYF. DNA for the CDR3: TGTGCCTGGAGTGTACCGGCTTACCAAGAGACCCAGTACTTC.